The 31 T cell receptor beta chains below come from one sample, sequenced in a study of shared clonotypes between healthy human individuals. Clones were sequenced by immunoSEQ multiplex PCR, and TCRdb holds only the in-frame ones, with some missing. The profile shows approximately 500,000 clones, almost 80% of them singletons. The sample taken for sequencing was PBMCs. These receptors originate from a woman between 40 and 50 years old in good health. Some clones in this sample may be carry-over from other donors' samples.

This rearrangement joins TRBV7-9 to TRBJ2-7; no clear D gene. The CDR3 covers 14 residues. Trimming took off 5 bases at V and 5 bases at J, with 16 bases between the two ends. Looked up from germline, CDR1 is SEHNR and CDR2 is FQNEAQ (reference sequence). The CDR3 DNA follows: TGTGCCAGCAGCCTCTATCCACCCCTCGACGAGCAGTACTTC. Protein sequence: CASSLYPPLDEQYF.

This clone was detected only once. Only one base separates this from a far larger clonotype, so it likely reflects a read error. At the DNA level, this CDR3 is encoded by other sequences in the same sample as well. CDR3 in amino acids: CASSAVLAGVDEQYF. The CDR3 DNA sequence: TGTGCAAGCAGTGCGGTATTAGCGGGAGTTGACGAGCAGTACTTC. The chain carries TRBV6-4 and TRBJ2-7; 9 nucleotides align to TRBD2. Germline CDR1 is MRHNA and CDR2 is SNTAGT. CDR3 length: 15 residues.

Here the CDR3 reads CASSLGQFYNEQFF. The CDR3 nucleotides are TGTGCCAGCAGTCTCGGACAGTTTTACAATGAGCAGTTCTTC. This chain links TRBV28 with TRBJ2-1, with D possibly matching TRBD1 (6 bases). The V end was cut by 5 bases, the J end by 4 bases, with 12 bases between. This CDR3 is built from 14 residues. CDR1 and CDR2 from the germline V gene are MDHEN and SYDVKM.

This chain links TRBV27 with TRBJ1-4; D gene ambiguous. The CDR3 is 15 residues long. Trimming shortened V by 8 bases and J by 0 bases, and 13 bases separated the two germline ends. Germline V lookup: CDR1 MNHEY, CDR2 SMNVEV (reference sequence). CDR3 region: CASRTGSPTNEKLFF. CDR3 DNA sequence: TGTGCCAGCCGTACCGGGAGCCCAACTAATGAAAAACTGTTTTTT. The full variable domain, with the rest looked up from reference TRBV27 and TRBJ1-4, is EAQVTQNPRYLITVTGKKLTVTCSQNMNHEYMSWYRQDPGLGLRQIYYSMNVEVTDKGDVPEGYKVSRKEKRNFPLILESPSPNQTSLYFCASRTGSPTNEKLFFGSGTQLSVL.

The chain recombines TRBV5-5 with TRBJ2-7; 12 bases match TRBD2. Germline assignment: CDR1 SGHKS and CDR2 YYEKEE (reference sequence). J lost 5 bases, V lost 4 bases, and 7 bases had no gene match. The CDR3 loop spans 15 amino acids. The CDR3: CASSEDRLAGDEQYF. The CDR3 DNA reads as TGTGCCAGCAGCGAAGACCGACTAGCGGGAGACGAGCAGTACTTC.

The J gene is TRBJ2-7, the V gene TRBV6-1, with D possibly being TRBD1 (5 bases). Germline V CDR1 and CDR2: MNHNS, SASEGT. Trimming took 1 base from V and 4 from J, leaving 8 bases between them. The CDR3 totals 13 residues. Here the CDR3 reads CASSEEGPYEQYF. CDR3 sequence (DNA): TGTGCCAGCAGTGAAGAGGGGCCGTACGAGCAGTACTTC.

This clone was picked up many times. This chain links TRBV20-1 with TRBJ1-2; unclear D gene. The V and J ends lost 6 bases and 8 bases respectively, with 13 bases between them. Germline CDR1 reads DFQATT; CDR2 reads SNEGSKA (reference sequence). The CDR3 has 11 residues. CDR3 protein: CSAGRGEGYTF. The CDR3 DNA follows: TGCAGTGCCGGACGTGGGGAAGGCTACACCTTC.

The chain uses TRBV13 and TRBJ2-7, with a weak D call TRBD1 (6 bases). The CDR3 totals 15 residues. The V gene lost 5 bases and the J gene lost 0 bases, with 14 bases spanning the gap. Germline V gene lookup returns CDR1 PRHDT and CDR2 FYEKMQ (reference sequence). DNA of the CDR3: TGTGCCAGCAGCAAGGGACATCTGAGCTCCTACGAGCAGTACTTC. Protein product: CASSKGHLSSYEQYF.

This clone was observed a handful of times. The CDR3 nucleotides read TGTGCCATCAGTAATGGCAGGTCGGGCACAGATACGCAGTATTTT. It specifies CAISNGRSGTDTQYF. The rearrangement links TRBV10-3 to TRBJ2-3; D remains ambiguous. From germline, CDR1 is ENHRY and CDR2 SYGVKD. V was shortened by 5 bases and J by 1 base, with 13 bases between the two germline ends. This CDR3 spans 15 amino acids.

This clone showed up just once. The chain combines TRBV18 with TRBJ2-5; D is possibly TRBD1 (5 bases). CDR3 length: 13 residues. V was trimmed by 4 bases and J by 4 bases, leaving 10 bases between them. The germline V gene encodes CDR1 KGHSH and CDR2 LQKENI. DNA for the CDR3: TGTGCCAGCTCACAGGGGCATGGAGAGACCCAGTACTTC. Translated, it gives CASSQGHGETQYF.

The CDR3 DNA is TGTGCCAGCTCACCGAGGACCCAAGAGACCCAGTACTTC. The encoded protein is CASSPRTQETQYF. This rearrangement joins TRBV18 to TRBJ2-5; D is ambiguous. CDR1 and CDR2 (germline): KGHSH, LQKENI. This CDR3 has 13 amino acids. Trimming removed 3 bases at V and 1 base at J, with 6 bases between.

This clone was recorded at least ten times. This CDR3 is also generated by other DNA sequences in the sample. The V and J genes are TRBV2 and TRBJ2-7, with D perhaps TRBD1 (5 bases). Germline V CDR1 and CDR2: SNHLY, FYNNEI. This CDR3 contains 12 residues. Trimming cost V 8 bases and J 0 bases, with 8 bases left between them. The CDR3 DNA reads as TGTGCCAGCTCAGGGTCCTCCTACGAGCAGTACTTC. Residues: CASSGSSYEQYF.

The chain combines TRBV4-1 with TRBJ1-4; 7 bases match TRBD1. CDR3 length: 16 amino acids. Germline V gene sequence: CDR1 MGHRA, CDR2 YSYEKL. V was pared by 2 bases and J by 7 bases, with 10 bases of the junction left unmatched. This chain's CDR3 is CASSQIYRQGGEKLFF. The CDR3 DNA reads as TGCGCCAGCAGCCAAATATATAGACAGGGTGGTGAAAAACTGTTTTTT.

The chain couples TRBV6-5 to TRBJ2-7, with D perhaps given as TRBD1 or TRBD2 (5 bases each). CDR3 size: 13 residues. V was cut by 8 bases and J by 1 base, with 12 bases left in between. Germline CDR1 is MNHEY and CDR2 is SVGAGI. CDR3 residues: CASGDGESYEQYF. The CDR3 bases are TGTGCCAGCGGGGACGGGGAATCCTACGAGCAGTACTTC.

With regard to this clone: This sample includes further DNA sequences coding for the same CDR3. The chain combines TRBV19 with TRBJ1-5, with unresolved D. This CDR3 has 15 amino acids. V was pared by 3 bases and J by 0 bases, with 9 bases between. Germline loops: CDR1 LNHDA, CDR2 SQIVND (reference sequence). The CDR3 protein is CASSIRDTSNQPQHF. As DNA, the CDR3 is TGTGCCAGTAGTATTAGAGACACTAGCAATCAGCCCCAGCATTTT.

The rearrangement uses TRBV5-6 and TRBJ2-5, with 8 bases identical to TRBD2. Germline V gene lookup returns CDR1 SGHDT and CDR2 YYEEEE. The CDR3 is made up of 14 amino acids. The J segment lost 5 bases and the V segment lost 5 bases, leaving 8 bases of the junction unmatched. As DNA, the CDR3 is TGTGCCAGCAGTAGAGCGGGAGCGTGGGAGACCCAGTACTTC. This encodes CASSRAGAWETQYF. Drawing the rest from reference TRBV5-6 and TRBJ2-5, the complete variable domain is DAGVTQSPTHLIKTRGQQVTLRCSPKSGHDTVSWYQQALGQGPQFIFQYYEEEERQRGNFPDRFSGHQFPNYSSELNVNALLLGDSALYLCASSRAGAWETQYFGPGTRLLVL.

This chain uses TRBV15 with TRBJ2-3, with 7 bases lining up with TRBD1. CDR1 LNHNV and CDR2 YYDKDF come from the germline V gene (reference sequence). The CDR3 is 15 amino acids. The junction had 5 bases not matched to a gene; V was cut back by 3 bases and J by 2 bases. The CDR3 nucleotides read TGTGCCACCAGCAGGGTTACAGGGGTCACAGATACGCAGTATTTT. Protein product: CATSRVTGVTDTQYF.

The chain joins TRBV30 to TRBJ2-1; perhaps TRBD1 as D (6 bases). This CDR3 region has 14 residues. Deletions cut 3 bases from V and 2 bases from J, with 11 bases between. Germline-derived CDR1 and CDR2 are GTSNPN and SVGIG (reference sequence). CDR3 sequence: CAWRSKGAYNEQFF. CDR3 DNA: TGTGCCTGGAGATCGAAGGGGGCCTACAATGAGCAGTTCTTC.

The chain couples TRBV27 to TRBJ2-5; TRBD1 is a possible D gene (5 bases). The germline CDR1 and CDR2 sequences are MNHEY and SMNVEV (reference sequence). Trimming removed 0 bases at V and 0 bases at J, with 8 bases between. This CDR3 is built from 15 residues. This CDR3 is CASSLSYRYQETQYF. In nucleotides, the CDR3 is TGTGCCAGCAGTTTATCCTACAGGTACCAAGAGACCCAGTACTTC.

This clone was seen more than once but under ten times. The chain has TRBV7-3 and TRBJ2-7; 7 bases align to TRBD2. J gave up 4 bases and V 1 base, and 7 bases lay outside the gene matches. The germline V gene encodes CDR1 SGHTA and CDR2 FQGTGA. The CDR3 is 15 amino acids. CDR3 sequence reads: CASSLSGGSNYEQYF. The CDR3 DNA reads TGTGCCAGCAGCTTAAGCGGCGGGAGTAATTACGAGCAGTACTTC. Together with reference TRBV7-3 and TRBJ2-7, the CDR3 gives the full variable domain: GAGVSQTPSNKVTEKGKYVELRCDPISGHTALYWYRQSLGQGPEFLIYFQGTGAADDSGLPNDRFFAVRPEGSVSTLKIQRTERGDSAVYLCASSLSGGSNYEQYFGPGTRLTVT.

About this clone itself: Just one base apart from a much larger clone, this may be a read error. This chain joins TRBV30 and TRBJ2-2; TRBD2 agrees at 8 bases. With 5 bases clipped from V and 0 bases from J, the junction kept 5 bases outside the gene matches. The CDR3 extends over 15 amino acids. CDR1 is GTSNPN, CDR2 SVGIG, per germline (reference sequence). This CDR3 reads CAWGPGLANTGELFF. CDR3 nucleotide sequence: TGTGCCTGGGGTCCGGGACTAGCGAACACCGGGGAGCTGTTTTTT.

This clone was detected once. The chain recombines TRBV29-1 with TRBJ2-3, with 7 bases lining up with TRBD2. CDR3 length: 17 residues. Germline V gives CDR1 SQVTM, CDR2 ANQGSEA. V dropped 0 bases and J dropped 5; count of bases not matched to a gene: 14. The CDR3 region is CSVEDPGGGEIGDTQYF. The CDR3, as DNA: TGCAGCGTTGAAGATCCTGGGGGGGGAGAAATTGGAGATACGCAGTATTTT.

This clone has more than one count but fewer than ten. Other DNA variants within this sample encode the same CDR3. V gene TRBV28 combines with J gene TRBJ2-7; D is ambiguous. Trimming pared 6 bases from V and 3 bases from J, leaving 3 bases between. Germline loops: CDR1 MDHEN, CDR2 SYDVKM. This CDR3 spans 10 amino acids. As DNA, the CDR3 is TGTGCCAGCAGCCGCTACGAGCAGTACTTC. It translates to CASSRYEQYF.

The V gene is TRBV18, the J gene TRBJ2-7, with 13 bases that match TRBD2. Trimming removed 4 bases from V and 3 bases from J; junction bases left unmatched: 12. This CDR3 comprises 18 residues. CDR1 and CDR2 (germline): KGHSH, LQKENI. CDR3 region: CASSRTLAGGPWGYEQYF. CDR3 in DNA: TGTGCCAGCTCACGTACACTAGCGGGAGGGCCCTGGGGCTACGAGCAGTACTTC.

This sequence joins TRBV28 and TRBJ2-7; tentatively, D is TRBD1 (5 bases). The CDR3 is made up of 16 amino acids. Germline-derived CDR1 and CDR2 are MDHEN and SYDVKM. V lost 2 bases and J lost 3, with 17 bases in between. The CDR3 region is CASSLKGQGLLYEQYF. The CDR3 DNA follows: TGTGCCAGCAGTTTAAAGGGTCAGGGTCTTCTCTACGAGCAGTACTTC.

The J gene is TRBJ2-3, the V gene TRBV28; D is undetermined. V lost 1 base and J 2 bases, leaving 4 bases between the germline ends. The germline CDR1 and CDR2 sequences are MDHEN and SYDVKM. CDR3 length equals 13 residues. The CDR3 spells CASSLFVTDTQYF. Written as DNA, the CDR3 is TGTGCCAGCAGTTTATTTGTCACAGATACGCAGTATTTT.

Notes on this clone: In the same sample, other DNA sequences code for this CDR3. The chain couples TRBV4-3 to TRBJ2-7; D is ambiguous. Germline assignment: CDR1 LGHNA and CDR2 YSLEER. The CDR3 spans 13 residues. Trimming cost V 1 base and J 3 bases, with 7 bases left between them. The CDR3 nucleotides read TGCGCCAGCAGCCAAGGTCTGGGCTACGAGCAGTACTTC. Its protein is CASSQGLGYEQYF.

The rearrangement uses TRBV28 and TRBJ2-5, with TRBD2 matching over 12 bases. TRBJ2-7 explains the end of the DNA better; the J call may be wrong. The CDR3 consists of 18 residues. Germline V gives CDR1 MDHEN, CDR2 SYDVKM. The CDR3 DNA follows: TGTGCCAGCAGTCTTCGACCTAGCGGGAGGGGACGACATAACGAGCAGTACTTC. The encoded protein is CASSLRPSGRGRHNEQYF.

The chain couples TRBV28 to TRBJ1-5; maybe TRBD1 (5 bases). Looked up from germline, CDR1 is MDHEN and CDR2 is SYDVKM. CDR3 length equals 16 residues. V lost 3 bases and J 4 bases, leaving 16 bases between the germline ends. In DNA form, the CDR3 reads TGTGCCAGCAGTTTTAGCGTCTACGGGGGGAATCAGCCCCAGCATTTT. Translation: CASSFSVYGGNQPQHF.

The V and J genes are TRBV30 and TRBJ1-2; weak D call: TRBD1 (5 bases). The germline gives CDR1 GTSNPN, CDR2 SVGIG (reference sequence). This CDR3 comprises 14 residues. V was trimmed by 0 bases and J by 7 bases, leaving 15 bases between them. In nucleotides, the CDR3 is TGTGCCTGGAGTGTCCCCGCAGGGTGGCCTGGCTACACCTTC. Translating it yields CAWSVPAGWPGYTF.

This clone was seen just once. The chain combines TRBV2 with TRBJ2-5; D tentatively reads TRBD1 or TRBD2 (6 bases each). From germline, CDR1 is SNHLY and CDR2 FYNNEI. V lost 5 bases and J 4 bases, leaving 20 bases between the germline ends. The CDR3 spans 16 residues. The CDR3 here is CASSRGTRMGAETQYF. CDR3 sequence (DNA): TGTGCCAGCAGTCGGGGGACACGGATGGGGGCAGAGACCCAGTACTTC.